This record looks at one T cell receptor beta chain sequence and its context. Its antigen is unidentified. Germline-derived CDR1 and CDR2 are LNHDA and SQIVND (reference sequence). The length of the CDR3 is 18 residues. J was trimmed by 8 bases and V by 1 base; bases with no gene match: 17. Only in-frame clones appear in the TCRdb table, and some are missing; sequencing was by immunoSEQ multiplex PCR. This table holds 45,000 to 60,000 clones, more than 80% found once. The data originate from a study of T cell responses to AZD1222 COVID-19 vaccine. Study-level findings and limits: Recipients of AZD1222 seropositive at baseline numbered only 6 or 7. With two AZD1222 doses given, Spike-specific TCR breadth and depth both rose.

The clonotype originates from an adult in good health. The starting material was peripheral blood, obtained on day 0 of AZD1222 vaccination. The chain combines TRBV19 with TRBJ2-1; TRBD1 matches 7 bases. The CDR3 reads CASSIVAPGQSSSYEQFF. The CDR3 DNA sequence: TGTGCCAGTAGTATAGTCGCCCCGGGACAGTCTAGCAGCTATGAGCAGTTCTTC.